A single sample is the source of the 12 T cell receptor beta chains below, sequenced in a study of T cells in Graves' hyperthyroidism and ophthalmopathy. What was amplified from RNA transcripts were TCR beta CDR3 regions. HTBI primers were the set used in a first-round RT-PCR of the TCR CDR3. Using its own MiXCR run on the multiplex PCR reads, TCRdb lists one record per CDR3 protein. The table lists a few hundred thousand distinct CDR3 sequences, around 15% of them singletons. Sequencing input: blood. The receptors come from a woman in her 40s with Graves' hyperthyroidism.

This clonotype was seen a handful of times. The chain joins TRBV6-1 to TRBJ1-5, with a tentative D call TRBD1 (6 bases). This CDR3 contains 16 residues. V lost 6 bases, J lost 2 bases, and 17 bases lay in between. CDR1 is MNHNS, CDR2 SASEGT, per germline. DNA for the CDR3: TGTGCCAGCAGCCTCGGGACACCGGGAGGCAATCAGCCCCAGCATTTT. Translating it yields CASSLGTPGGNQPQHF.

This CDR3 reads CASSLSFSEKLFF. For the CDR3, the DNA is TGTGCCAGCAGCTTATCTTTTAGTGAAAAACTGTTTTTT. V and J are TRBV7-8 and TRBJ1-4; D gene uncertain. Trimming pared 2 bases from V and 7 bases from J, leaving 8 bases between. Germline V lookup: CDR1 SGHVS, CDR2 FQNEAQ. The CDR3 runs 13 residues.

The gene calls are TRBV20-1 and TRBJ2-1; D could derive from TRBD1 or TRBD2 (6 bases each). V shed 1 base and J shed 3 bases, with 19 bases lying between them. This CDR3 contains 17 residues. Germline V gene sequence: CDR1 DFQATT, CDR2 SNEGSKA (reference sequence). The CDR3 loop is CSARAGLGGTFYNEQFF. The CDR3 DNA reads TGCAGTGCTAGAGCCGGCCTAGGCGGGACATTCTACAATGAGCAGTTCTTC.

This clonotype came up many times. The V gene is TRBV6-1, the J gene TRBJ1-5; 9 bases are shared with TRBD1. The J segment lost 5 bases and the V segment lost 7 bases, leaving 3 bases of the junction unmatched. The CDR3 extends over 13 amino acids. Germline V CDR1 and CDR2: MNHNS, SASEGT. DNA for the CDR3: TGTGCCAGCACCTGGACAGGGGATCAGCCCCAGCATTTT. As protein: CASTWTGDQPQHF.

This clonotype was detected ten times or more. The CDR3 DNA reads as TGTGCCAGCAGTTTTTTTCTCGGGACAGGGGAGCAGTACTTC. Translating gives CASSFFLGTGEQYF. This rearrangement joins TRBV12-3 or TRBV12-4 to TRBJ2-7; 9 bases map to TRBD1. V gave up 3 bases and J gave up 7 bases; unmatched junction bases: 7. The CDR3 is 14 residues long.

This clonotype was seen ten or more times. The chain carries TRBV13 and TRBJ1-1, with unresolved D. Germline CDR1 reads PRHDT; CDR2 reads FYEKMQ (reference sequence). The CDR3 is 13 amino acids. The V gene lost 5 bases and the J gene lost 5 bases, with 12 bases spanning the gap. The CDR3 sequence is CASSLRGKTEAFF. The CDR3 DNA is TGTGCCAGCAGCCTCCGGGGTAAAACTGAAGCTTTCTTT.

The rearrangement uses TRBV11-2 and TRBJ2-7, with D possibly matching TRBD2 (5 bases). The V end was cut by 5 bases, the J end by 7 bases, with 21 bases between. Germline CDR1 is SGHAT and CDR2 is FQNNGV. The CDR3 covers 15 residues. In DNA, the CDR3 is TGTGCCAGCAGCAAACCGGGATCCCTATTAAGGGAGCAGTACTTC. Residues: CASSKPGSLLREQYF.

This clonotype was seen repeatedly, ten times or more. The chain uses TRBV11-2 and TRBJ1-1; D is ambiguous. The CDR3 sequence is 14 residues long. Deletions cut 6 bases from V and 4 bases from J, with 15 bases between. Germline CDR1 reads SGHAT; CDR2 reads FQNNGV. CDR3 amino acids: CASRQPLTSTEAFF. Written as DNA, the CDR3 is TGTGCCAGCAGGCAACCCCTCACTTCCACTGAAGCTTTCTTT.

In its sample, this clonotype was seen a few times. This sequence joins TRBV6-1 and TRBJ1-5, with 7 bases aligning to TRBD1. There are 13 residues in the CDR3. Germline assignment: CDR1 MNHNS and CDR2 SASEGT. Trimming cost V 8 bases and J 4 bases; bases outside gene matches: 5. This CDR3 reads CASQGQVNQPQHF. The CDR3 DNA is TGTGCCAGCCAAGGACAGGTTAATCAGCCCCAGCATTTT.

This clonotype was counted ten times or more. V and J are TRBV29-1 and TRBJ2-7; 10 bases align to TRBD2. The V segment lost 3 bases and the J segment 5 bases; nucleotides outside the gene matches: 7. Germline V gene sequence: CDR1 SQVTM, CDR2 ANQGSEA. The CDR3 has 14 residues. The CDR3 reads CSVDAGTSDDEQYF. The CDR3 DNA reads as TGCAGCGTTGACGCCGGGACTAGCGACGACGAGCAGTACTTC.

This clonotype was detected many times. This sequence joins TRBV30 and TRBJ1-1; D may be TRBD1 (6 bases). The CDR3 runs 13 residues. Germline loops: CDR1 GTSNPN, CDR2 SVGIG (reference sequence). The ends were cut back, 4 bases at V and 7 bases at J, with 16 bases in the middle. The DNA for the CDR3 is TGTGCCTGGACCAAGGGGGGGGGGCTTGAAGCTTTCTTT. This sequence encodes CAWTKGGGLEAFF. Supplemented by reference TRBV30 and TRBJ1-1, the full variable domain reads SQTIHQWPATLVQPVGSPLSLECTVEGTSNPNLYWYRQAAGRGLQLLFYSVGIGQISSEVPQNLSASRPQDRQFILSSKKLLLSDSGFYLCAWTKGGGLEAFFGQGTRLTVV.

This clonotype was seen repeatedly, ten times or more. V and J are TRBV30 and TRBJ2-3, with 8 nucleotides matching TRBD2. CDR1 and CDR2 (germline): GTSNPN, SVGIG (reference sequence). There are 14 residues in the CDR3. With V trimmed by 2 bases and J by 1 base, 2 bases remained unmatched. CDR3 coding DNA: TGTGCCTGGAGTACGGGAGGGGGCACAGATACGCAGTATTTT. Translation gives CAWSTGGGTDTQYF.